One and the same sample provided the 11 T cell receptor beta chains below, sequenced in a study of cytomegalovirus exposure and HLA in healthy donors. Primers for the PCR totalled 60 Vbeta and 13 Jbeta. The table came from immunoSEQ multiplex PCR; TCRdb's copy has only in-frame clones and leaves some out. The data contain about 170,000 clones, around 84% of them singletons. Sequencing input: PBMCs. All receptors derive from a young man in good health and CMV-seropositive.

The gene calls are TRBV19 and TRBJ1-5; 8 bases are a match to TRBD1. Trimming removed 3 bases from V and 4 bases from J; junction bases left unmatched: 8. Germline lookup yields CDR1 LNHDA and CDR2 SQIVND (reference sequence). The CDR3 covers 16 residues. DNA for the CDR3: TGTGCCAGTAGTATTGGGGCAGGGGGCCTGAATCAGCCCCAGCATTTT. Translating gives CASSIGAGGLNQPQHF.

This clone was seen only a few times. This chain connects TRBV6-6 to TRBJ2-1, with 8 bases fitting TRBD2. Losses at the gene ends were 6 bases for V and 10 bases for J; bases not matched to a gene: 11. CDR1 and CDR2 (germline): MNHNY, SVGAGI (reference sequence). The CDR3 is 14 residues long. The CDR3 coding sequence is TGTGCCAGCAGCCTAGCGGGTTCCCTAGGAGAGCAGTTCTTC. Translated: CASSLAGSLGEQFF.

This clone has only one observation. The rearrangement joins TRBV18 to TRBJ2-5, with 9 bases aligning to TRBD2. Germline V gene sequence: CDR1 KGHSH, CDR2 LQKENI. The V and J ends lost 6 bases and 5 bases, in that order; junction bases with no gene match: 7. The length of the CDR3 is 14 residues. The CDR3 sequence is CASSPSGRRETQYF. CDR3 bases: TGTGCCAGCTCGCCCAGCGGGAGGAGGGAGACCCAGTACTTC.

This clone has only one observation. The chain has TRBV5-8 and TRBJ1-2; a possible D gene is TRBD1 (6 bases). The CDR3 loop spans 15 amino acids. Germline V gene data show CDR1 as SGHTS and CDR2 as YDEGEE. Trimming removed 3 bases at V and 5 bases at J, with 17 bases between. Here the CDR3 reads CASSWGTPSMYGYTF. The CDR3 DNA reads TGTGCCAGCAGCTGGGGGACACCAAGCATGTATGGCTACACCTTC.

This chain uses TRBV29-1 with TRBJ1-1, with 8 positions matching TRBD1. Germline V CDR1 and CDR2: SQVTM, ANQGSEA. CDR3 length: 15 amino acids. With V trimmed by 6 bases and J by 1 base, 10 bases remained unmatched. The CDR3, as DNA: TGCAGCGTGGGTTGGACAGGGCTTACGAACACTGAAGCTTTCTTT. Residues: CSVGWTGLTNTEAFF.

CDR3 loop: CASRPGWWWAFF. The CDR3 nucleotides read TGTGCCAGCAGACCCGGGTGGTGGTGGGCTTTCTTT. V usage is TRBV6-5 and J usage is TRBJ1-1; D gene unclear. The CDR3 has 12 residues. Trimming left V 6 bases short and J 11 bases short, with 16 bases between. The germline V gene encodes CDR1 MNHEY and CDR2 SVGAGI.

The chain joins TRBV7-9 to TRBJ2-1; no definite D call. Germline loops: CDR1 SEHNR, CDR2 FQNEAQ (reference sequence). This CDR3 has 15 amino acids. V was shortened by 1 base and J by 0 bases, with 7 bases between the two germline ends. In DNA, the CDR3 is TGTGCCAGCAGCTTAGTCGTGAGCTCCTACAATGAGCAGTTCTTC. It codes for CASSLVVSSYNEQFF.

J is TRBJ2-1 and V is TRBV27; D call uncertain. The germline V gene has CDR1 MNHEY and CDR2 SMNVEV (reference sequence). With 6 bases removed from V and 8 bases from J, the gap between germline ends came to 14 bases. The CDR3 is made up of 13 amino acids. This CDR3 is CASSQPSYDEQFF. In nucleotides, the CDR3 is TGTGCCAGCAGCCAACCTAGTTACGATGAGCAGTTCTTC.

The chain is built from TRBV13 and TRBJ1-5; D not resolved. V was trimmed by 1 base and J by 9 bases, leaving 7 bases between them. CDR1 and CDR2 (germline): PRHDT, FYEKMQ (reference sequence). This CDR3 is built from 12 residues. Here the CDR3 DNA reads TGTGCCAGCAGCTTAGCGGGAAGGCCCCAGCATTTT. Protein sequence: CASSLAGRPQHF.

The V call is TRBV11-1, the J call TRBJ2-1; 12 bases map to TRBD2. Looked up from germline, CDR1 is SGHAT and CDR2 is FQDESV (reference sequence). Germline trimming cut 2 bases from V and 6 bases from J; bases unmatched to any gene: 2. The CDR3 is made up of 15 amino acids. CDR3 coding DNA: TGTGCCAGCAGCTTAAGACTAGCGGGAGCCAATGAGCAGTTCTTC. The encoded protein is CASSLRLAGANEQFF.

The V call is TRBV7-8, the J call TRBJ1-5; 7 bases match TRBD1. This CDR3 is 14 amino acids long. Germline assignment: CDR1 SGHVS and CDR2 FQNEAQ. V dropped 5 bases and J dropped 5; count of bases not matched to a gene: 6. The CDR3 spells CASSATGAHQPQHF. The CDR3 bases are TGTGCCAGCAGCGCCACAGGGGCACATCAGCCCCAGCATTTT.